A single sample gave rise to the 21 T cell receptor beta chains below, sequenced in a study of memory CD4+ T cells and cytomegalovirus serostatus. Single viable CD3+CD4+CD8-CD45RO+ cells were sorted as the memory CD4+ T cells. Using immunoSEQ multiplex PCR, the repertoire was profiled, and TCRdb retains in-frame clones only, with some absent. In the table there are tens of thousands of clones, around 77% of which are singletons. The source material was memory CD4+ T cells from blood. These receptors were collected from an adult in good health and CMV-seronegative.

V and J are TRBV19 and TRBJ1-2; D uncertain. Per germline, CDR1 LNHDA and CDR2 SQIVND (reference sequence). The CDR3 sequence is 13 residues long. V was trimmed by 5 bases and J by 0 bases, leaving 7 bases between them. The CDR3, as DNA: TGTGCCAGTAGTCGAGAATCTAACTATGGCTACACCTTC. This sequence encodes CASSRESNYGYTF.

The chain carries TRBV10-1 and TRBJ1-3; D gene ambiguous. Germline V gene data show CDR1 as WNHNN and CDR2 as SYGVQD (reference sequence). There are 13 residues in the CDR3. Trimming shortened V by 4 bases and J by 1 base, and 5 bases separated the two germline ends. The chain's CDR3 is CASSGGSGNTIYF. CDR3 DNA: TGCGCCAGCAGTGGGGGATCTGGAAACACCATATATTTT.

The chain joins TRBV10-1 to TRBJ2-3, with 11 bases matching TRBD2. This CDR3 contains 16 residues. Per the germline V gene, CDR1 is WNHNN and CDR2 is SYGVQD (reference sequence). V shed 6 bases and J 5 bases; nucleotides not matched to a gene: 10. CDR3 nucleotides: TGCGCCAGCAGCCAACTAGCGGGGGACTCGGTAGATACGCAGTATTTT. As protein: CASSQLAGDSVDTQYF.

This chain joins TRBV30 and TRBJ1-4; D gene ambiguous. Trimming took off 0 bases at V and 0 bases at J, with 8 bases between the two ends. Per the germline V gene, CDR1 is GTSNPN and CDR2 is SVGIG (reference sequence). The length of the CDR3 is 15 residues. The CDR3 coding sequence is TGTGCCTGGAGTGTACAAGGATCAACTAATGAAAAACTGTTTTTT. It specifies CAWSVQGSTNEKLFF.

The chain joins TRBV9 to TRBJ1-3; D uncertain. The V and J ends lost 0 bases and 1 base respectively, with 14 bases between them. Germline CDR1 is SGDLS and CDR2 is YYNGEE. The CDR3 sequence is 17 residues long. The CDR3 reads CASSVDRRIASGNTIYF. The DNA of the CDR3 is TGTGCCAGCAGCGTAGACCGCAGGATCGCATCTGGAAACACCATATATTTT.

This clone was counted once. The chain has TRBV19 and TRBJ1-1, with no clear D. CDR3 length: 13 amino acids. The V and J ends lost 0 bases and 8 bases respectively, with 10 bases between them. Looked up from germline, CDR1 is LNHDA and CDR2 is SQIVND (reference sequence). The CDR3 coding sequence is TGTGCCAGTAGTATAGATCTCAGTAAAGAAGCTTTCTTT. This translates into CASSIDLSKEAFF.

The count of this clone is one. V and J are TRBV30 and TRBJ1-2; D is possibly TRBD1 (5 bases). The V end was cut by 5 bases, the J end by 5 bases, with 15 bases between. Germline V gene lookup returns CDR1 GTSNPN and CDR2 SVGIG (reference sequence). This CDR3 has 13 amino acids. The CDR3 loop is CAWGSGISYGYTF. Written as DNA, the CDR3 is TGTGCCTGGGGGTCAGGGATAAGTTATGGCTACACCTTC. The variable domain in full, completed from reference TRBV30 and TRBJ1-2, reads SQTIHQWPATLVQPVGSPLSLECTVEGTSNPNLYWYRQAAGRGLQLLFYSVGIGQISSEVPQNLSASRPQDRQFILSSKKLLLSDSGFYLCAWGSGISYGYTFGSGTRLTVV.

The chain carries TRBV19 and TRBJ1-2, with no clear D. Germline V gene data show CDR1 as LNHDA and CDR2 as SQIVND (reference sequence). The CDR3 is made up of 15 amino acids. V was pared by 7 bases and J by 4 bases, with 19 bases between. This CDR3 is CASTRDLGPVYGYTF. DNA of the CDR3: TGTGCCAGTACCCGAGACCTTGGGCCGGTCTATGGCTACACCTTC. Together with reference TRBV19 and TRBJ1-2, the CDR3 gives the full variable domain: DGGITQSPKYLFRKEGQNVTLSCEQNLNHDAMYWYRQDPGQGLRLIYYSQIVNDFQKGDIAEGYSVSREKKESFPLTVTSAQKNPTAFYLCASTRDLGPVYGYTFGSGTRLTVV.

This chain uses TRBV30 with TRBJ2-6; D unclear. Germline V gene sequence: CDR1 GTSNPN, CDR2 SVGIG (reference sequence). Trimming removed 3 bases from V and 0 bases from J, with 9 bases in between. CDR3 length: 15 residues. This CDR3 reads CAWRTTFSGANVLTF. The CDR3 coding sequence is TGTGCCTGGAGGACGACATTCTCTGGGGCCAACGTCCTGACTTTC. The variable domain in full, completed from reference TRBV30 and TRBJ2-6, reads SQTIHQWPATLVQPVGSPLSLECTVEGTSNPNLYWYRQAAGRGLQLLFYSVGIGQISSEVPQNLSASRPQDRQFILSSKKLLLSDSGFYLCAWRTTFSGANVLTFGAGSRLTVL.

This clone showed up just a few times. The chain uses TRBV18 and TRBJ2-1; D not certain. Germline V gene data show CDR1 as KGHSH and CDR2 as LQKENI. This CDR3 is 13 amino acids long. V dropped 3 bases and J dropped 4 bases, with 7 bases sitting between them. The CDR3 region is CASSPRTYNEQFF. Written as DNA, the CDR3 is TGTGCCAGCTCACCCCGAACGTACAATGAGCAGTTCTTC.

V usage is TRBV30 and J usage is TRBJ1-1; D is unclear. V was shortened by 0 bases and J by 7 bases, with 6 bases between the two germline ends. Germline V gene data show CDR1 as GTSNPN and CDR2 as SVGIG (reference sequence). This CDR3 is 11 amino acids long. CDR3 protein: CAWSVEIEAFF. CDR3 coding DNA: TGTGCCTGGAGTGTAGAGATTGAAGCTTTCTTT. The variable domain in full, completed from reference TRBV30 and TRBJ1-1, reads SQTIHQWPATLVQPVGSPLSLECTVEGTSNPNLYWYRQAAGRGLQLLFYSVGIGQISSEVPQNLSASRPQDRQFILSSKKLLLSDSGFYLCAWSVEIEAFFGQGTRLTVV.

The CDR3 spells CASSLALGWRAEAFF. In DNA form, the CDR3 reads TGTGCCAGCAGCTTAGCGCTGGGGTGGAGGGCTGAAGCTTTCTTT. This chain links TRBV7-9 with TRBJ1-1; D ambiguous. Trimming took off 0 bases at V and 6 bases at J, with 14 bases between the two ends. Looked up from germline, CDR1 is SEHNR and CDR2 is FQNEAQ (reference sequence). The CDR3 runs to 15 residues.

V gene TRBV7-6 combines with J gene TRBJ2-5; the D gene could be TRBD1 or TRBD2 (7 bases each). The CDR3 sequence is 16 residues long. V was clipped by 5 bases and J by 2 bases, with 18 bases between them. Germline V lookup: CDR1 SGHVS, CDR2 FNYEAQ. CDR3 in amino acids: CASSEGAGAGQETQYF. CDR3 nucleotides: TGTGCCAGCAGCGAGGGGGCGGGAGCGGGTCAAGAGACCCAGTACTTC.

The chain employs TRBV5-1 and TRBJ1-2, with 7 bases lining up with TRBD1. J was trimmed by 4 bases and V by 4 bases; bases with no gene match: 7. This CDR3 spans 14 amino acids. Looked up from germline, CDR1 is SGHRS and CDR2 is YFSETQ. The CDR3 reads CASSTMDRRYGYTF. As DNA, the CDR3 is TGCGCCAGCAGCACGATGGACAGGCGCTATGGCTACACCTTC.

This chain connects TRBV27 to TRBJ2-1; perhaps TRBD2 as D (5 bases). The CDR3 totals 12 residues. Germline V gene lookup returns CDR1 MNHEY and CDR2 SMNVEV (reference sequence). Deletions cut 5 bases from V and 10 bases from J, with 12 bases between. CDR3 in DNA: TGTGCCAGCAGTCCCCGACGGGAAGAGCAGTTCTTC. This encodes CASSPRREEQFF.

The V gene is TRBV9, the J gene TRBJ2-5, with 13 bases matching TRBD2. Per the germline V gene, CDR1 is SGDLS and CDR2 is YYNGEE. V was clipped by 3 bases and J by 5 bases; unmatched bases: 10. The CDR3 length is 17 residues. This CDR3 reads CASSGKGGLAGRETQYF. CDR3 sequence (DNA): TGTGCCAGCAGCGGAAAAGGGGGACTAGCGGGGAGGGAGACCCAGTACTTC.

The rearrangement uses TRBV18 and TRBJ2-3; 7 bases align to TRBD1. CDR1 and CDR2 from the germline V gene are KGHSH and LQKENI. The CDR3 loop spans 13 amino acids. The V and J ends lost 5 bases and 4 bases, in that order; junction bases with no gene match: 3. For the CDR3, the DNA is TGTGCCAGCTCATTGACAGGGCCAGATACGCAGTATTTT. Protein sequence: CASSLTGPDTQYF.

The CDR3 DNA is TGCAGCGCCGGGGACAGCTCCTACGAGCAGTACTTC. This translates into CSAGDSSYEQYF. The chain has TRBV29-1 and TRBJ2-7, with TRBD1 matching 7 bases. V shed 7 bases and J 0 bases; nucleotides not matched to a gene: 3. The germline gives CDR1 SQVTM, CDR2 ANQGSEA. The CDR3 consists of 12 residues.

The gene calls are TRBV4-2 and TRBJ2-7; 7 bases match TRBD2. Looked up from germline, CDR1 is LGHNA and CDR2 is YNFKEQ. CDR3 length: 14 residues. The V gene end was trimmed by 1 base and the J gene end by 3 bases; junction bases not matched to a gene: 3. The DNA of the CDR3 is TGTGCCAGCAGCCAAGTGGCGGGAGACTACGAGCAGTACTTC. Its protein is CASSQVAGDYEQYF.

The chain links TRBV4-3 to TRBJ1-3, with a tentative D call TRBD1 (6 bases). Germline assignment: CDR1 LGHNA and CDR2 YSLEER. CDR3 size: 15 residues. The V gene lost 4 bases and the J gene lost 4 bases, with 14 bases spanning the gap. This chain's CDR3 is CASSLIAGVGNTIYF. The CDR3 nucleotides are TGCGCCAGCAGCCTTATAGCAGGGGTGGGAAACACCATATATTTT.

This chain connects TRBV7-6 to TRBJ2-1; no firm D call. Per the germline V gene, CDR1 is SGHVS and CDR2 is FNYEAQ. The CDR3 runs to 14 residues. Deletions cut 4 bases from V and 8 bases from J, with 15 bases between. As DNA, the CDR3 is TGTGCCAGCAGCTCGCGTCTAGAGTCGTATGAGCAGTTCTTC. As protein: CASSSRLESYEQFF.